This TCR beta chain was retrieved from a study of identical twins. Unique molecular identifiers were present on cDNA, and template switching added a universal primer site. TCRdb used MiXCR to reprocess the 5' RACE reads, holding one entry per CDR3 protein. In the table there are 410,000 or so distinct CDR3 sequences, approximately 17% of which are singletons. Overall study findings and caveats: Modelling approaches yielded underestimates of out-of-frame TCR alpha sharing between monozygotic twins. In beta out-of-frame sequences, the excess sharing between twins was weaker. Zero-insertion findings could be partly confounded by invariant cells (MAIT and iNKT cells).

This clonotype turned up a few times. The antigen is not known. CDR3 length: 14 residues. Trimming removed 6 bases from V and 4 bases from J, with 13 bases in between. Material: naive T cells sorted from blood. V and J are TRBV12-3 or TRBV12-4 and TRBJ2-1, with D perhaps matching TRBD2 (6 bases). This clonotype originated in a man between 50 and 59 years old in good health. The CDR3 loop reads CASSPGLPYNEQFF. As DNA, the CDR3 is TGTGCCAGCAGCCCGGGACTCCCATACAATGAGCAGTTCTTC.